The sequence of this T cell receptor (beta chain) was determined in a study of OX40 agonist ivuxolimab in advanced cancers. TCRdb's table, derived via immunoSEQ multiplex PCR, lists solely in-frame clones and lacks some. This table has about 55,000 clones, 80% appearing once. CDR3 size: 14 residues. V lost 4 bases and J 4 bases, leaving 13 bases between the germline ends. Germline CDR1 SGDLS, CDR2 YYNGEE. This sequence was found in an adult with an advanced solid tumor such as melanoma, head and neck, liver or kidney cancer. Here the sequenced sample was CD4+ or CD8+ T cells sorted from blood, taken in a trial of the OX40 agonist ivuxolimab. V gene TRBV9 combines with J gene TRBJ2-3, with TRBD1 as a possible D gene (6 bases). The CDR3 reads CASSTITGPDTQYF. The CDR3, as DNA: TGTGCCAGCAGCACGATAACAGGGCCAGATACGCAGTATTTT.